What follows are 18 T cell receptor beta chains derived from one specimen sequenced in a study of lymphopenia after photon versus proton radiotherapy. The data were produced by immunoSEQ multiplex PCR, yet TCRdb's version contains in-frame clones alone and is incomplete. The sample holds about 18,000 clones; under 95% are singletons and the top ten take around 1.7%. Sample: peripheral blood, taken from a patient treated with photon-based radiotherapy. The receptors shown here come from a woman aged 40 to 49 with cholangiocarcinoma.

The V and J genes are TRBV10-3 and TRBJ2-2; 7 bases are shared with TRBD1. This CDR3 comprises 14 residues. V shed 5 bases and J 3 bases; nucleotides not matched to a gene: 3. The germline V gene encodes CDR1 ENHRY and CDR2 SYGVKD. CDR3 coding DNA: TGTGCCATCAGTAGGGACAGAGACACCGGGGAGCTGTTTTTT. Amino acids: CAISRDRDTGELFF.

The CDR3 bases are TGTGCCAGCAGCTTAGAGGTGCGGGCTAATGAAAAACTGTTTTTT. It codes for CASSLEVRANEKLFF. The V gene is TRBV7-6, the J gene TRBJ1-4; D is unresolved. Germline V gene data show CDR1 as SGHVS and CDR2 as FNYEAQ. The CDR3 runs to 15 residues. Trimming took 1 base from V and 3 from J, leaving 9 bases between them.

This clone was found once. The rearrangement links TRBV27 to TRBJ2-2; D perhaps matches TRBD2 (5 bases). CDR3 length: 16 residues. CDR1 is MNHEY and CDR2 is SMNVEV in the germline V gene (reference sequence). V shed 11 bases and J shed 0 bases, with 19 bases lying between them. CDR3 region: CASVPGSRANTGELFF. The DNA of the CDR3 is TGTGCCTCCGTACCTGGTTCGCGGGCGAACACCGGGGAGCTGTTTTTT.

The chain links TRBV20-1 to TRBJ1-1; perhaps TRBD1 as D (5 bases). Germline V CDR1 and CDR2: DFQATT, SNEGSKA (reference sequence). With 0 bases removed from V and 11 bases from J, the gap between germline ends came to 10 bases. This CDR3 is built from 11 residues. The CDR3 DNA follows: TGCAGTGCTAGAGATATAGGGGAGGCTTTCTTT. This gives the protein CSARDIGEAFF.

This CDR3 reads CASRKEGAGNSPLHF. The CDR3 coding sequence is TGTGCCAGCAGAAAAGAGGGGGCGGGAAATTCACCCCTCCACTTT. V gene TRBV27 combines with J gene TRBJ1-6, with 7 bases aligning to TRBD1. This CDR3 is built from 15 residues. V was pared by 6 bases and J by 7 bases, with 9 bases of the junction left unmatched. Germline V gives CDR1 MNHEY, CDR2 SMNVEV (reference sequence).

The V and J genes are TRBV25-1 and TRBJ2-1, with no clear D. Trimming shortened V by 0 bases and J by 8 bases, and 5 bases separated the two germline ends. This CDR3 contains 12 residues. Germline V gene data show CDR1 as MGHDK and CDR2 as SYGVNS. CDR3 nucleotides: TGTGCCAGCAGTGAATATGTCGATGAGCAGTTCTTC. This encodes CASSEYVDEQFF. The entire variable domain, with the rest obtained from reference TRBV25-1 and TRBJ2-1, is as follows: EADIYQTPRYLVIGTGKKITLECSQTMGHDKMYWYQQDPGMELHLIHYSYGVNSTEKGDLSSESTVSRIRTEHFPLTLESARPSHTSQYLCASSEYVDEQFFGPGTRLTVL.

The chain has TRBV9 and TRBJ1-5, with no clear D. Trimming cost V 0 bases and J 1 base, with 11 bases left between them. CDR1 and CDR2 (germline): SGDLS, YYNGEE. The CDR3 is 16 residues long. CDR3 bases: TGTGCCAGCAGCGTAGCCCGACAAAAAAGCAATCAGCCCCAGCATTTT. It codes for CASSVARQKSNQPQHF.

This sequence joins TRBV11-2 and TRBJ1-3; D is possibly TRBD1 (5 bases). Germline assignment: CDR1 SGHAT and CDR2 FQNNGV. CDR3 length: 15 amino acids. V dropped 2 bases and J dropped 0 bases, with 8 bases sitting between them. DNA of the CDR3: TGTGCCAGCAGCTTAACGACAGTCTCTGGAAACACCATATATTTT. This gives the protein CASSLTTVSGNTIYF.

CDR3 coding DNA: TGTGCCAGTAGTATCATCGGGACAGAGGTCGGCTACACCTTC. Amino acids: CASSIIGTEVGYTF. This sequence joins TRBV19 and TRBJ1-2, with TRBD1 matching 7 bases. CDR1 is LNHDA, CDR2 SQIVND, per germline (reference sequence). The CDR3 covers 14 residues. V shed 3 bases, J shed 8 bases, and the junction held 9 bases outside the gene matches. Full variable domain (rest looked up from reference TRBV19 and TRBJ1-2): DGGITQSPKYLFRKEGQNVTLSCEQNLNHDAMYWYRQDPGQGLRLIYYSQIVNDFQKGDIAEGYSVSREKKESFPLTVTSAQKNPTAFYLCASSIIGTEVGYTFGSGTRLTVV.

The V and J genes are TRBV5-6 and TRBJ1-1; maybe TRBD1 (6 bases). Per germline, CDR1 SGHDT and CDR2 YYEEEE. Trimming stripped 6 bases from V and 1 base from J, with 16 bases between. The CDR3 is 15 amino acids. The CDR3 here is CASKTGSVANTEAFF. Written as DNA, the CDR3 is TGTGCCAGCAAAACAGGGAGCGTTGCGAACACTGAAGCTTTCTTT.

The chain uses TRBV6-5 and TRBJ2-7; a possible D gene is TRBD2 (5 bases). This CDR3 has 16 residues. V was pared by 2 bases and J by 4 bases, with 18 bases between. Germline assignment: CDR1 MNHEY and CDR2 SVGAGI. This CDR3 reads CASSYRLTGKVYEQYF. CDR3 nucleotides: TGTGCCAGCAGTTACCGACTAACGGGGAAGGTGTACGAGCAGTACTTC.

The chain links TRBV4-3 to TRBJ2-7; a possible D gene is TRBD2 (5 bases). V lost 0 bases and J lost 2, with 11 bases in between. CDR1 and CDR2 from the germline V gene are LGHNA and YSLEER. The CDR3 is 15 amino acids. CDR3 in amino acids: CASSQDLAGTYEQYF. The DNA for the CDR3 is TGCGCCAGCAGCCAAGATCTCGCGGGTACCTACGAGCAGTACTTC.

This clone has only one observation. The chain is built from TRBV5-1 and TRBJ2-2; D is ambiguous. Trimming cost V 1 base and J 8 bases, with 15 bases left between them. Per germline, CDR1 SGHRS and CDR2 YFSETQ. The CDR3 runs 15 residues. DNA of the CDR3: TGCGCCAGCAGCTTGTACGGTCCTCCTGATGGGGAGCTGTTTTTT. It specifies CASSLYGPPDGELFF.

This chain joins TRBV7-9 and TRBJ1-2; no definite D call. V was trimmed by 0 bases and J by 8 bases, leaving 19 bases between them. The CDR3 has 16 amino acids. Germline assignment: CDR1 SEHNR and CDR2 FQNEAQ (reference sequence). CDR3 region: CASSLAQAGRGGGYTF. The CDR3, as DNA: TGTGCCAGCAGCTTAGCGCAAGCAGGTAGAGGCGGCGGCTACACCTTC.

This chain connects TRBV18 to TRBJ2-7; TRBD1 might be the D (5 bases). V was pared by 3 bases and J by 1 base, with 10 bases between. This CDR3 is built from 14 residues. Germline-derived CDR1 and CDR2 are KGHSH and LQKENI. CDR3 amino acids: CASSPSRDSYEQYF. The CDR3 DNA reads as TGTGCCAGCTCACCGTCCAGGGATTCCTACGAGCAGTACTTC.

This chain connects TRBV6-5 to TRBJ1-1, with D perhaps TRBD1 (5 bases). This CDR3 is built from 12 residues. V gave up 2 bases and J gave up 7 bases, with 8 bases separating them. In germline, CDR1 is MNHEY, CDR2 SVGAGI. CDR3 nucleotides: TGTGCCAGCAGTTACAGGGGCCATGAAGCTTTCTTT. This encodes CASSYRGHEAFF.

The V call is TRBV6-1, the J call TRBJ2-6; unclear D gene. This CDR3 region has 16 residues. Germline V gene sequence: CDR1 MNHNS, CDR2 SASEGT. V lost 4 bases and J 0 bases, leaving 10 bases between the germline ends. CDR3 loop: CASSGIPDSGANVLTF. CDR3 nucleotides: TGTGCCAGCAGTGGAATCCCGGACTCTGGGGCCAACGTCCTGACTTTC.

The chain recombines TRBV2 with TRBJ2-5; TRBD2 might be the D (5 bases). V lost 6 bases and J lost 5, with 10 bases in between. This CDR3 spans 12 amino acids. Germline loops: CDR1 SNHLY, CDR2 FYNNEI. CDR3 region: CASRSEGETQYF. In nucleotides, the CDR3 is TGTGCCAGCAGGTCAGAGGGCGAGACCCAGTACTTC.